One and the same sample provided the 20 T cell receptor beta chains below, sequenced in a study of OX40 agonist ivuxolimab in advanced cancers. Assay: immunoSEQ multiplex PCR; the TCRdb copy retains only in-frame clones and omits some. This sample has 55,000 to 80,000 clones, with around four fifths found just once. Sequenced material: CD4+ or CD8+ T cells sorted from blood, taken in a trial of the OX40 agonist ivuxolimab. The receptors stem from an adult with an advanced solid tumor such as melanoma, head and neck, liver or kidney cancer.

V usage is TRBV7-2 and J usage is TRBJ2-3; 7 bases are shared with TRBD2. This CDR3 contains 15 residues. CDR1 is SGHTA, CDR2 FQGNSA, per germline. The J segment lost 1 base and the V segment lost 7 bases, leaving 8 bases of the junction unmatched. The CDR3 loop reads CASTPPREGTDTQYF. The CDR3 DNA is TGTGCCAGCACCCCGCCCCGGGAGGGCACAGATACGCAGTATTTT.

V usage is TRBV5-1 and J usage is TRBJ2-7, with D perhaps TRBD1 (6 bases). V was trimmed by 0 bases and J by 6 bases, leaving 16 bases between them. The CDR3 length is 15 residues. The V gene's germline CDR1 is SGHRS and CDR2 YFSETQ. CDR3 DNA sequence: TGCGCCAGCAGCTTGGCGGTAAAACAGGGTGGCGAGCAGTACTTC. It is translated as CASSLAVKQGGEQYF.

The rearrangement links TRBV2 to TRBJ2-3; the match to TRBD2 covers 8 bases. This CDR3 contains 15 residues. Germline CDR1 SNHLY, CDR2 FYNNEI. Trimming removed 4 bases from V and 2 bases from J; junction bases left unmatched: 5. The CDR3 coding sequence is TGTGCCAGCAGTGGGGCGGGGGGAAACACAGATACGCAGTATTTT. Translated: CASSGAGGNTDTQYF. The full variable domain, its missing parts supplied by reference TRBV2 and TRBJ2-3, is EPEVTQTPSHQVTQMGQEVILRCVPISNHLYFYWYRQILGQKVEFLVSFYNNEISEKSEIFDDQFSVERPDGSNFTLKIRSTKLEDSAMYFCASSGAGGNTDTQYFGPGTRLTVL.

The chain combines TRBV6-5 with TRBJ1-2, with TRBD1 identical over 7 bases. In germline, CDR1 is MNHEY, CDR2 SVGAGI. The CDR3 runs to 13 residues. The J segment lost 4 bases and the V segment lost 5 bases, leaving 4 bases of the junction unmatched. Written as DNA, the CDR3 is TGTGCCAGCAGTAGGGGACAGTCCTATGGCTACACCTTC. This codes for CASSRGQSYGYTF.

V gene TRBV6-1 combines with J gene TRBJ1-1; 8 bases align to TRBD1. This CDR3 spans 15 amino acids. Per germline, CDR1 MNHNS and CDR2 SASEGT. Trimming at V came to 3 bases and at J to 5 bases, leaving 8 bases not matched to a gene. In DNA, the CDR3 is TGTGCCAGCAGTGATAAACGACAGGGGTCAACTGAAGCTTTCTTT. This sequence encodes CASSDKRQGSTEAFF.

This clone was detected a few times. The chain employs TRBV6-5 and TRBJ2-4; 7 bases map to TRBD2. The CDR3 spans 13 residues. Germline loops: CDR1 MNHEY, CDR2 SVGAGI. The trim removed 5 bases at V and 8 bases at J, leaving 6 bases unmatched. CDR3 bases: TGTGCCAGCAGTGGACGACGGGGGGACATTCAGTACTTC. Protein product: CASSGRRGDIQYF.

The J gene is TRBJ1-3, the V gene TRBV11-3; possible D gene TRBD1, 6 bases. Germline values: CDR1 SGHNT, CDR2 YENEEA. V lost 7 bases, J lost 0 bases, and 10 bases lay in between. The CDR3 runs 14 residues. CDR3 sequence reads: CASTGQLSGNTIYF. CDR3 DNA: TGTGCCAGCACTGGACAGCTCTCTGGAAACACCATATATTTT.

The CDR3 loop is CASSWGLAGGYNEQFF. The CDR3 bases are TGTGCCAGCAGCTGGGGACTAGCGGGGGGATACAATGAGCAGTTCTTC. V usage is TRBV9 and J usage is TRBJ2-1; the match to TRBD2 covers 15 bases. Germline values: CDR1 SGDLS, CDR2 YYNGEE. With 4 bases clipped from V and 4 bases from J, the junction kept 3 bases outside the gene matches. The CDR3 spans 16 residues.

The V gene is TRBV5-1, the J gene TRBJ1-1; D unresolved. Germline lookup yields CDR1 SGHRS and CDR2 YFSETQ. The CDR3 has 14 amino acids. The V end was cut by 1 base, the J end by 2 bases, with 9 bases between. The CDR3: CASSLNAENTEAFF. The DNA for the CDR3 is TGCGCCAGCAGCTTGAATGCAGAAAACACTGAAGCTTTCTTT.

This chain joins TRBV18 and TRBJ2-7; possible D gene TRBD1, 5 bases. The length of the CDR3 is 14 residues. Per germline, CDR1 KGHSH and CDR2 LQKENI. Trimming removed 2 bases from V and 4 bases from J, with 12 bases in between. In nucleotides, the CDR3 is TGTGCCAGCTCACCATTAGGGGCCCTTTACGAGCAGTACTTC. It is translated as CASSPLGALYEQYF.

V and J are TRBV10-3 and TRBJ2-1, with 7 nucleotides matching TRBD2. After removal of 11 bases from V and 3 bases from J, the junction contained 7 bases not matched to a gene. Germline V gene sequence: CDR1 ENHRY, CDR2 SYGVKD. The CDR3 loop spans 13 amino acids. CDR3 bases: TGTGCCGTAGCAGCGGGACTCTACAATGAGCAGTTCTTC. Translated, it gives CAVAAGLYNEQFF.

This clone was recorded once. The chain links TRBV18 to TRBJ1-2; D is undetermined. V lost 3 bases to trimming and J lost 4 bases, with 12 bases between them. CDR1 is KGHSH and CDR2 is LQKENI in the germline V gene. The CDR3 consists of 14 residues. CDR3 coding DNA: TGTGCCAGCTCACCCGGGGTAGGGAGCTATGGCTACACCTTC. Residues: CASSPGVGSYGYTF.

The chain employs TRBV30 and TRBJ1-3; no firm D call. V shed 0 bases and J shed 2 bases, with 11 bases lying between them. The CDR3 extends over 15 amino acids. The V gene's germline CDR1 is GTSNPN and CDR2 SVGIG (reference sequence). Here the CDR3 DNA reads TGTGCCTGGAGTGTCAGACCACAAGCTGGAAACACCATATATTTT. It is translated as CAWSVRPQAGNTIYF.

V is TRBV7-9 and J is TRBJ2-7; D might be TRBD1 (5 bases). V lost 1 base and J 5 bases, leaving 12 bases between the germline ends. The CDR3 extends over 14 amino acids. Germline V gives CDR1 SEHNR, CDR2 FQNEAQ (reference sequence). CDR3 sequence: CASSLELAGHEQYF. The CDR3 nucleotides are TGTGCCAGCAGCTTAGAATTGGCAGGGCACGAGCAGTACTTC. Complete variable domain (other parts from reference TRBV7-9 and TRBJ2-7): DTGVSQNPRHKITKRGQNVTFRCDPISEHNRLYWYRQTLGQGPEFLTYFQNEAQLEKSRLLSDRFSAERPKGSFSTLEIQRTEQGDSAMYLCASSLELAGHEQYFGPGTRLTVT.

The chain has TRBV7-9 and TRBJ2-7; the match to TRBD1 covers 8 bases. The J segment lost 6 bases and the V segment lost 1 base, leaving 5 bases of the junction unmatched. CDR1 and CDR2 (germline): SEHNR, FQNEAQ (reference sequence). This CDR3 is built from 14 residues. DNA of the CDR3: TGTGCCAGCAGCTTAGGGTCAGGGGGCTCCGAGCAGTACTTC. Its translation: CASSLGSGGSEQYF.

This clone was found a few times. This sequence joins TRBV7-2 and TRBJ2-5, with a weak D call TRBD2 (6 bases). This CDR3 contains 14 residues. V was trimmed by 5 bases and J by 4 bases, leaving 14 bases between them. The germline V gene has CDR1 SGHTA and CDR2 FQGNSA. The CDR3 nucleotides read TGTGCCAGCAGCCGGGGGATCAGCGTAGAGACCCAGTACTTC. Translating gives CASSRGISVETQYF.

DNA of the CDR3: TGTGCCTCAAACCCGACTAGCCCGGCAGATACGCAGTATTTT. It encodes CASNPTSPADTQYF. The rearrangement uses TRBV19 and TRBJ2-3, with 7 bases matching TRBD2. V lost 11 bases, J lost 4 bases, and 12 bases stayed unmatched. This CDR3 has 14 residues. Germline V gene lookup returns CDR1 LNHDA and CDR2 SQIVND (reference sequence). The complete variable domain, with remaining parts taken from reference TRBV19 and TRBJ2-3, reads DGGITQSPKYLFRKEGQNVTLSCEQNLNHDAMYWYRQDPGQGLRLIYYSQIVNDFQKGDIAEGYSVSREKKESFPLTVTSAQKNPTAFYLCASNPTSPADTQYFGPGTRLTVL.

The chain couples TRBV6-6 to TRBJ1-2; D call uncertain. Trimming took off 7 bases at V and 8 bases at J, with 11 bases between the two ends. Germline V CDR1 and CDR2: MNHNY, SVGAGI (reference sequence). The CDR3 length is 11 residues. The CDR3 region is CASTESWGYTF. The CDR3 coding sequence is TGTGCCAGCACAGAGAGCTGGGGCTACACCTTC.

The chain combines TRBV6-5 with TRBJ2-1; 8 bases align to TRBD1. Germline-derived CDR1 and CDR2 are MNHEY and SVGAGI. The CDR3 has 11 amino acids. Unmatched junction bases numbered 5, after V lost 5 bases and J lost 14 bases. The CDR3 sequence: CASSQGQGKFF. CDR3 nucleotides: TGTGCCAGCAGTCAAGGACAGGGAAAGTTCTTC.

The chain combines TRBV10-3 with TRBJ2-1; 8 positions match TRBD2. Germline V CDR1 and CDR2: ENHRY, SYGVKD. V shed 11 bases and J 10 bases; nucleotides not matched to a gene: 7. The CDR3 extends over 11 amino acids. This CDR3 is CASGGEREQFF. The CDR3 bases are TGTGCCTCCGGGGGGGAGAGGGAGCAGTTCTTC.